This T cell receptor beta chain was identified in a study of blood T cells in healthy people across ages. For this clonotype: Its target is not known.

Looked up from germline, CDR1 is SEHNR and CDR2 is FQNEAQ (reference sequence). V lost 2 bases and J lost 1, with 8 bases in between. The CDR3 runs 14 residues. The second PCR ran about 6 to 12 cycles with a sample-barcoded 5' primer and J-beta primers. TCRdb recomputed calls from the 5' RACE reads with MiXCR, one row per CDR3 protein. The sample includes some 1.5 million distinct CDR3 sequences, less than 45% seen only once; the top ten take 4%. Whole-study results and caveats: Changes in expanded clonotypes were possibly confounded, as the CMV status of donors was unknown.

The J gene is TRBJ1-1, the V gene TRBV7-9, with no clear D. Sequenced material: blood. The TCR was taken from a woman under 30 in good health. The CDR3 here is CASSLLATNTEAFF. The CDR3 nucleotides read TGTGCCAGCAGCTTACTGGCAACGAACACTGAAGCTTTCTTT.